The 3 T cell receptor beta chains presented below share a single source sample, sequenced in a study of blood T cell repertoires in COVID-19. The data were produced by immunoSEQ multiplex PCR, yet TCRdb's version contains in-frame clones alone and is incomplete. The profile shows roughly 80,000 clones, 84% of them singletons. Sequencing was carried out using peripheral blood. These receptors were taken from a human donor in a cohort sampled during active COVID-19.

The chain is built from TRBV5-1 and TRBJ1-1, with 7 bases fitting TRBD1. CDR1 and CDR2 (germline): SGHRS, YFSETQ. CDR3 length: 14 amino acids. The V segment lost 0 bases and the J segment 4 bases; nucleotides outside the gene matches: 3. CDR3 amino acids: CASSLEGGITEAFF. In nucleotides, the CDR3 is TGCGCCAGCAGCTTGGAAGGGGGCATCACTGAAGCTTTCTTT.

A few counts support this clone. The gene calls are TRBV12-3 or TRBV12-4 and TRBJ1-1; possible D gene TRBD1, 6 bases. The CDR3 covers 13 residues. V was cut by 4 bases and J by 5 bases, with 11 bases left in between. CDR3 protein: CASSSNRVTEAFF. As DNA, the CDR3 is TGTGCCAGCAGTTCTAACAGGGTAACTGAAGCTTTCTTT.

This chain uses TRBV5-6 with TRBJ2-1, with 7 nucleotides matching TRBD2. CDR3 length: 17 residues. Germline V gene lookup returns CDR1 SGHDT and CDR2 YYEEEE. V lost 4 bases, J lost 0 bases, and 10 bases stayed unmatched. CDR3 in DNA: TGTGCCAGCAGCCGACCACTAGCGACGAGCTCCTACAATGAGCAGTTCTTC. Translated: CASSRPLATSSYNEQFF.